The rows below give T cell receptor beta chains drawn from one sample of a study of OX40 agonist ivuxolimab in advanced cancers. Assay: immunoSEQ multiplex PCR; the TCRdb copy retains only in-frame clones and omits some. This sample has under 80,000 clones; 82% occur once, and the top ten carry less than 6%. Source: CD4+ or CD8+ T cells sorted from blood, taken in a trial of the OX40 agonist ivuxolimab. The receptors derive from an adult with an advanced solid tumor such as melanoma, head and neck, liver or kidney cancer. CDR3s include the opening cysteine and the closing phenylalanine or tryptophan. Fields, in order: V gene, J gene, clone size, D gene, CDR3 DNA, CDR3 protein. A D gene is named only where the DNA matches it firmly. Not all rows give a size; the values are once, few, many and, for expanded clones, a class.

v_gene: TRBV7-2
j_gene: TRBJ2-1
abundance: .
d_gene: .
CDR3nt: TGTGCCAGCAGCGAGCAGGGACTTTTAAACTACAATGAGCAGTTCTTC
CDR3aa: CASSEQGLLNYNEQFF

v_gene: TRBV2
j_gene: TRBJ2-1
abundance: .
d_gene: .
CDR3nt: TGTGCCATAAAAGGAGGGAGTGGAGGGTCCTACAATGAGCAGTTCTTC
CDR3aa: CAIKGGSGGSYNEQFF

v_gene: TRBV6-1
j_gene: TRBJ2-5
abundance: .
d_gene: TRBD1
CDR3nt: TGTGCCAGCACAAGAGGACAGGGAGGGACCCAGTACTTC
CDR3aa: CASTRGQGGTQYF

v_gene: TRBV11-2
j_gene: TRBJ2-7
abundance: .
d_gene: TRBD1
CDR3nt: TGTGCCAGCAGCTCAGGGGGCGGAGGTTACGAGCAGTACTTC
CDR3aa: CASSSGGGGYEQYF

v_gene: TRBV28
j_gene: TRBJ1-5
abundance: .
d_gene: .
CDR3nt: TGTGCCAGCAGCCCTTGGCGCGGGACCAATCAGCCCCAGCATTTT
CDR3aa: CASSPWRGTNQPQHF

v_gene: TRBV5-1
j_gene: TRBJ1-2
abundance: .
d_gene: TRBD1
CDR3nt: TGCGCCAGCAGCACGGACAGGGGTAGCTATGGCTACACCTTC
CDR3aa: CASSTDRGSYGYTF

v_gene: TRBV28
j_gene: TRBJ1-6
abundance: .
d_gene: .
CDR3nt: TGTGCCAGCAGTTACGGGAATAATTCACCCCTCCACTTT
CDR3aa: CASSYGNNSPLHF

v_gene: TRBV27
j_gene: TRBJ1-6
abundance: .
d_gene: .
CDR3nt: TGTGCCAGCAGTTTATTAGCCGGGAGCCTAAATTCACCCCTCCACTTT
CDR3aa: CASSLLAGSLNSPLHF

v_gene: TRBV15
j_gene: TRBJ2-7
abundance: .
d_gene: TRBD2
CDR3nt: TGTGCCACCAGCAGAGGGGGGGGTAAGAGCTACGAGCAGTACTTC
CDR3aa: CATSRGGGKSYEQYF

v_gene: TRBV6-1
j_gene: TRBJ2-7
abundance: .
d_gene: TRBD2
CDR3nt: TGTGCCAGCAGTGAAGGGGTAAAGAGCGGGGAAACCTACGAGCAGTACTTC
CDR3aa: CASSEGVKSGETYEQYF

v_gene: TRBV19
j_gene: TRBJ1-5
abundance: once
d_gene: .
CDR3nt: TGTGCCAGTAGTATGGCGGGTTATAGCAATCAGCCCCAGCATTTT
CDR3aa: CASSMAGYSNQPQHF

v_gene: TRBV10-1
j_gene: TRBJ2-7
abundance: .
d_gene: .
CDR3nt: TGCGCCGTACCGACAGTGAGGCCCCTCGAGCAGTACTTC
CDR3aa: CAVPTVRPLEQYF

v_gene: TRBV27
j_gene: TRBJ2-3
abundance: .
d_gene: .
CDR3nt: TGTGCCAGCAGCTTCAGGGAGGACACAGATACGCAGTATTTT
CDR3aa: CASSFREDTDTQYF

v_gene: TRBV28
j_gene: TRBJ2-1
abundance: .
d_gene: TRBD2
CDR3nt: TGTGCCAGCAGGGGAGGGGATAGCGGGAGGGGGAATGAGCAGTTCTTC
CDR3aa: CASRGGDSGRGNEQFF